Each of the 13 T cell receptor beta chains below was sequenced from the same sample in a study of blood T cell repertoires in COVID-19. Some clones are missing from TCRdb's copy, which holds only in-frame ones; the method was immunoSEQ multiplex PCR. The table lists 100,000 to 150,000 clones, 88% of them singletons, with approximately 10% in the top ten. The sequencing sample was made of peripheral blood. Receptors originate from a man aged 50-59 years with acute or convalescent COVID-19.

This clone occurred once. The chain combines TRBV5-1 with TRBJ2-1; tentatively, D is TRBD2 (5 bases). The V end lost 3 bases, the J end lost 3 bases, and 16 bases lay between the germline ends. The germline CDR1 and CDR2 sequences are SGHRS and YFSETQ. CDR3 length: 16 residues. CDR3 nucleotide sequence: TGCGCCAGCAGCTCTGCGTCCCCGACTATCTACAATGAGCAGTTCTTC. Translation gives CASSSASPTIYNEQFF.

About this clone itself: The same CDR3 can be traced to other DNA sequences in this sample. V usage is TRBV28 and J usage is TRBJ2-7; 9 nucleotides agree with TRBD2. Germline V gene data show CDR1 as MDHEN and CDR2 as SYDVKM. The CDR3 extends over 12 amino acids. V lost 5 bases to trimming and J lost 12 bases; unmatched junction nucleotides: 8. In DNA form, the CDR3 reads TGTGCCAGCAGTCCCCGACTAGCGGTATTGTACTTC. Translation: CASSPRLAVLYF.

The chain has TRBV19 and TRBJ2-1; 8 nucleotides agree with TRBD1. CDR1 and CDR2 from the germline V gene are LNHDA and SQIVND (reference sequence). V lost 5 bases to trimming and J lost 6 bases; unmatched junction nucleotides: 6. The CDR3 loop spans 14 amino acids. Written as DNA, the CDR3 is TGTGCCAGTAGTTTCGACAGGGGTTCCAATGAGCAGTTCTTC. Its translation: CASSFDRGSNEQFF.

CDR3 sequence (DNA): TGTGCCAGCAGCGGACAGCAGAACACTGAAGCTTTCTTT. Translation: CASSGQQNTEAFF. The gene calls are TRBV9 and TRBJ1-1, with D possibly being TRBD1 (5 bases). The V gene lost 3 bases and the J gene lost 1 base, with 7 bases spanning the gap. The CDR3 sequence is 13 residues long. Germline V gene sequence: CDR1 SGDLS, CDR2 YYNGEE.

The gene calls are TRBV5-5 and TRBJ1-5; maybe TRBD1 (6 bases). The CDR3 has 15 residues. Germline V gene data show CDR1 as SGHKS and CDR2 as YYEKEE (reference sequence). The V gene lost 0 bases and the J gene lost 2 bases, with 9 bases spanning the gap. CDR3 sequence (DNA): TGTGCCAGCAGCTTGGCGCCAGGGGGCAATCAGCCCCAGCATTTT. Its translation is CASSLAPGGNQPQHF.

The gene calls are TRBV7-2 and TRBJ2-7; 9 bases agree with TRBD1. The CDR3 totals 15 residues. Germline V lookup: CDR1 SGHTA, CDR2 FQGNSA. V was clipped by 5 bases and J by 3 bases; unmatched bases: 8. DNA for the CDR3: TGTGCCAGCAGCGACGGGACAGGGATCGTCTACGAGCAGTACTTC. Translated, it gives CASSDGTGIVYEQYF.

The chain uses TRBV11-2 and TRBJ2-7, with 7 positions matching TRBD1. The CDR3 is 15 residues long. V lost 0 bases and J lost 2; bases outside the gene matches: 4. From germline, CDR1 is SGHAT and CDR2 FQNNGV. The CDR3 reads CASSLEGTAPYEQYF. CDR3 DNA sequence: TGTGCCAGCAGCTTAGAAGGGACAGCTCCCTACGAGCAGTACTTC.

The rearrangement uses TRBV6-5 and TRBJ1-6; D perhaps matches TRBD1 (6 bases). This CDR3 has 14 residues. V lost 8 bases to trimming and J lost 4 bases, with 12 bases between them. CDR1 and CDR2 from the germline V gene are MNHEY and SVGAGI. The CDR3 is CASRGQLYNSPLHF. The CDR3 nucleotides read TGTGCCAGCCGGGGACAACTTTATAATTCACCCCTCCACTTT.

The CDR3 DNA sequence: TGTGCCAGCAGCTCGCCCCAGGGCATGAACACTGAAGCTTTCTTT. It specifies CASSSPQGMNTEAFF. The rearrangement links TRBV5-6 to TRBJ1-1; D perhaps matches TRBD1 (5 bases). V lost 3 bases to trimming and J lost 0 bases, with 12 bases between them. The V gene's germline CDR1 is SGHDT and CDR2 YYEEEE. The CDR3 runs to 15 residues.

The CDR3, as DNA: TGTGCCAGCAGCTTAGTGGATTTGGGACAGCCACTTTACGAGCAGTACTTC. Translating it yields CASSLVDLGQPLYEQYF. This sequence joins TRBV7-9 and TRBJ2-7, with 7 positions matching TRBD1. Germline trimming cut 1 base from V and 4 bases from J; bases unmatched to any gene: 13. The CDR3 spans 17 residues. Germline V gene lookup returns CDR1 SEHNR and CDR2 FQNEAQ (reference sequence).

DNA of the CDR3: TGTGCCAGCAGCTTGGGGGGGGATAAGCCCCAGCATTTT. It yields the protein CASSLGGDKPQHF. This chain uses TRBV5-4 with TRBJ1-5, with TRBD1 as a possible D gene (5 bases). This CDR3 contains 13 residues. CDR1 SGHNT and CDR2 YYREEE come from the germline V gene (reference sequence). V was shortened by 0 bases and J by 8 bases, with 9 bases between the two germline ends.

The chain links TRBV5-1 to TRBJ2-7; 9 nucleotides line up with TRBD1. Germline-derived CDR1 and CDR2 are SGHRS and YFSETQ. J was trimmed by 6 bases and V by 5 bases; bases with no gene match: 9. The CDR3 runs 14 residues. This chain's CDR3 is CASSSGTGWSEQYF. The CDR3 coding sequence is TGCGCCAGCAGTTCGGGGACAGGGTGGAGCGAGCAGTACTTC.

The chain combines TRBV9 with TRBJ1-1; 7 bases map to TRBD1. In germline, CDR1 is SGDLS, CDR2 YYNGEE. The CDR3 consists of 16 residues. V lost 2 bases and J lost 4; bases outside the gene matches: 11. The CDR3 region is CASSVQTGPRPTEAFF. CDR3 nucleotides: TGTGCCAGCAGCGTCCAGACAGGGCCAAGGCCCACTGAAGCTTTCTTT.